A selection of T cell receptor beta chains follows, all from one sample in a study of blood T cell repertoires in COVID-19. Profiling relied on immunoSEQ multiplex PCR, and the TCRdb table lists in-frame clones only, not all of them. There are about 120,000 clones in the sample; 82% occur only once, and approximately 15% lies in the top ten. The sequenced material came from peripheral blood. Receptors originate from a woman aged 55-69 years with acute or convalescent COVID-19. The CDR3 runs from the conserved cysteine through the conserved F or W. D genes are given only for firm matches. Only some rows state a clone size, as once, few, many or a class for expanded clones.

J: TRBJ2-7
D: .
V: TRBV6-5
size: .
CDR3: CASSYGPTYEQYF
DNA: TGTGCCAGCAGTTACGGGCCTACCTACGAGCAGTACTTC

J: TRBJ1-1
D: .
V: TRBV11-2
size: .
CDR3: CASSIDGDTEAFF
DNA: TGTGCCAGCAGCATCGACGGGGACACTGAAGCTTTCTTT

J: TRBJ1-3
D: .
V: TRBV11-2
size: .
CDR3: CASSLANSGNTIYF
DNA: TGTGCCAGCAGCTTAGCCAACTCTGGAAACACCATATATTTT

J: TRBJ1-6
D: TRBD1
V: TRBV11-3
size: .
CDR3: CASSRTGTGKGNSPLHF
DNA: TGTGCCAGCAGCCGGACCGGGACAGGGAAGGGAAATTCACCCCTCCACTTT

J: TRBJ1-6
D: .
V: TRBV10-1
size: .
CDR3: CASTQDRTRNSPLHF
DNA: TGCGCCAGTACCCAAGACAGGACCCGAAATTCACCCCTCCACTTT

J: TRBJ2-1
D: .
V: TRBV4-3
size: .
CDR3: CASSQLQGSYNEQFF
DNA: TGCGCCAGCAGCCAACTTCAGGGGTCCTACAATGAGCAGTTCTTC

J: TRBJ1-1
D: .
V: TRBV5-4
size: few
CDR3: CASSQGRGDTEAFF
DNA: TGTGCCAGCAGCCAGGGACGGGGGGACACTGAAGCTTTCTTT

J: TRBJ1-2
D: .
V: TRBV5-1
size: .
CDR3: CASSLDGQGGYTF
DNA: TGCGCCAGCAGCCTGGACGGTCAGGGAGGCTACACCTTC

J: TRBJ1-2
D: TRBD1
V: TRBV24-1
size: .
CDR3: CATSDSGTGVRYGYTF
DNA: TGTGCCACCAGTGATTCAGGGACAGGGGTGAGGTATGGCTACACCTTC

J: TRBJ2-7
D: TRBD1
V: TRBV15
size: once
CDR3: CATSTSDRGRNEQYF
DNA: TGTGCCACCAGCACGTCAGACAGGGGGCGAAACGAGCAGTACTTC

J: TRBJ2-5
D: TRBD1
V: TRBV29-1
size: .
CDR3: CSSIDRGKRETQYF
DNA: TGCAGCTCCATTGACAGGGGCAAAAGAGAGACCCAGTACTTC

J: TRBJ2-5
D: TRBD1
V: TRBV6-5
size: .
CDR3: CASLGQGVVETQYF
DNA: TGTGCCAGCTTGGGACAGGGGGTTGTGGAGACCCAGTACTTC

J: TRBJ2-1
D: .
V: TRBV11-2
size: .
CDR3: CASSLDRLSSYNEQFF
DNA: TGTGCCAGCAGCTTAGATAGACTGAGCTCCTACAATGAGCAGTTCTTC

J: TRBJ1-6
D: TRBD1
V: TRBV2
size: .
CDR3: CASSSPVGQGLLVSLHF
DNA: TGTGCCAGCAGTTCTCCGGTGGGACAGGGGCTGCTAGTATCCCTCCACTTT

J: TRBJ2-2
D: TRBD1
V: TRBV29-1
size: few
CDR3: CSVEQGSANTGELFF
DNA: TGCAGCGTGGAACAGGGGAGCGCGAACACCGGGGAGCTGTTTTTT

J: TRBJ2-2
D: TRBD2
V: TRBV2
size: .
CDR3: CASSLSGTGELFF
DNA: TGTGCCAGCAGCCTTAGCGGGACCGGGGAGCTGTTTTTT

J: TRBJ2-5
D: TRBD1
V: TRBV2
size: once
CDR3: CASSETGGRETQYF
DNA: TGTGCCAGCAGCGAAACAGGGGGTAGAGAGACCCAGTACTTC

J: TRBJ1-2
D: .
V: TRBV7-8
size: .
CDR3: CASSLYGRGIGYTF
DNA: TGTGCCAGCAGCTTATATGGCAGGGGTATCGGCTACACCTTC

J: TRBJ1-6
D: .
V: TRBV4-2
size: .
CDR3: CASSQELANSPLHF
DNA: TGTGCCAGCAGCCAAGAGTTGGCAAATTCACCCCTCCACTTT

J: TRBJ2-1
D: .
V: TRBV28
size: .
CDR3: CASQGTVRYNEQFF
DNA: TGTGCCAGCCAGGGGACGGTCAGGTACAATGAGCAGTTCTTC

J: TRBJ2-5
D: .
V: TRBV6-5
size: .
CDR3: CASSYSMGAPWETQYF
DNA: TGTGCCAGCAGTTACTCGATGGGGGCCCCCTGGGAGACCCAGTACTTC

J: TRBJ2-5
D: .
V: TRBV27
size: .
CDR3: CASRTFGRGVQETQYF
DNA: TGTGCCAGCAGGACGTTCGGGCGCGGGGTCCAAGAGACCCAGTACTTC

J: TRBJ2-5
D: .
V: TRBV14
size: .
CDR3: CASSPRVLQGETQYF
DNA: TGTGCCAGCAGCCCCCGGGTGTTGCAGGGCGAGACCCAGTACTTC

J: TRBJ2-3
D: .
V: TRBV1
size: .
CDR3: CTSSQDMRTDTQYF
DNA: TGCACCAGCAGCCAAGATATGAGGACAGATACGCAGTATTTT

J: TRBJ2-5
D: .
V: TRBV6-5
size: few
CDR3: CASSYLSAGALATQYF
DNA: TGTGCCAGCAGTTACTTGTCCGCGGGGGCCTTGGCGACCCAGTACTTC

J: TRBJ2-7
D: .
V: TRBV6-2/TRBV6-3
size: .
CDR3: CASSRGFGQYF
DNA: TGTGCCAGCAGTCGGGGTTTCGGGCAGTACTTC

J: TRBJ1-2
D: .
V: TRBV7-2
size: .
CDR3: CASSYRQAEHGYTF
DNA: TGTGCCAGCAGCTACCGACAGGCCGAACATGGCTACACCTTC

J: TRBJ1-2
D: TRBD1
V: TRBV7-9
size: .
CDR3: CASSPGQGSGYTF
DNA: TGTGCCAGCAGCCCAGGACAGGGAAGTGGCTACACCTTC

J: TRBJ1-2
D: .
V: TRBV3-1/TRBV3-2
size: .
CDR3: CASSQDYGGGRDGYTF
DNA: TGTGCCAGCAGCCAAGATTACGGAGGAGGACGGGATGGCTACACCTTC

J: TRBJ1-2
D: TRBD1
V: TRBV12-3/TRBV12-4
size: .
CDR3: CASSSGTGLFYTF
DNA: TGTGCCAGCAGTTCCGGGACAGGGCTTTTTTACACCTTC

J: TRBJ2-7
D: .
V: TRBV7-9
size: .
CDR3: CASSPGGYEQYF
DNA: TGTGCCAGCAGCCCAGGAGGGTACGAGCAGTACTTC

J: TRBJ2-4
D: .
V: TRBV28
size: .
CDR3: CASSSQELAKNMQYF
DNA: TGTGCCAGCAGTTCCCAGGAACTAGCCAAAAACATGCAGTACTTC

J: TRBJ2-7
D: .
V: TRBV9
size: .
CDR3: CASSAGQLYEQYF
DNA: TGTGCCAGCAGCGCCGGACAGCTCTACGAGCAGTACTTC

J: TRBJ2-3
D: TRBD2
V: TRBV28
size: .
CDR3: CASSFLAGGSDTQYF
DNA: TGTGCCAGCAGTTTTCTAGCGGGGGGGTCTGATACGCAGTATTTT

J: TRBJ1-6
D: TRBD1
V: TRBV4-3
size: .
CDR3: CASSQDTGQASSYNSPLHF
DNA: TGCGCCAGCAGCCAAGATACCGGACAGGCCAGCTCCTATAATTCACCCCTCCACTTT

J: TRBJ1-5
D: .
V: TRBV9
size: .
CDR3: CASSTPFSVGNQPQHF
DNA: TGTGCCAGCAGCACCCCATTTTCGGTGGGCAATCAGCCCCAGCATTTT

J: TRBJ1-2
D: TRBD1
V: TRBV7-2
size: .
CDR3: CASSPRTRQGGYYGYTF
DNA: TGTGCCAGCAGCCCCCGGACCCGACAGGGGGGCTACTATGGCTACACCTTC

J: TRBJ1-1
D: .
V: TRBV6-1
size: once
CDR3: CASSEPGRPAFF
DNA: TGTGCCAGCAGTGAGCCCGGGAGGCCGGCTTTCTTT

J: TRBJ2-6
D: TRBD1
V: TRBV4-1
size: .
CDR3: CASSHRVAQGTLSGANVLTF
DNA: TGCGCCAGCAGCCACCGGGTAGCACAGGGGACACTCTCTGGGGCCAACGTCCTGACTTTC

J: TRBJ1-2
D: .
V: TRBV6-5
size: .
CDR3: CASSYSNQGPYGYTF
DNA: TGTGCCAGCAGTTACTCAAACCAGGGGCCCTATGGCTACACCTTC

J: TRBJ2-7
D: .
V: TRBV6-5
size: .
CDR3: CASNPSRSSYEQYF
DNA: TGTGCCAGCAACCCTAGTAGGAGCTCCTACGAGCAGTACTTC